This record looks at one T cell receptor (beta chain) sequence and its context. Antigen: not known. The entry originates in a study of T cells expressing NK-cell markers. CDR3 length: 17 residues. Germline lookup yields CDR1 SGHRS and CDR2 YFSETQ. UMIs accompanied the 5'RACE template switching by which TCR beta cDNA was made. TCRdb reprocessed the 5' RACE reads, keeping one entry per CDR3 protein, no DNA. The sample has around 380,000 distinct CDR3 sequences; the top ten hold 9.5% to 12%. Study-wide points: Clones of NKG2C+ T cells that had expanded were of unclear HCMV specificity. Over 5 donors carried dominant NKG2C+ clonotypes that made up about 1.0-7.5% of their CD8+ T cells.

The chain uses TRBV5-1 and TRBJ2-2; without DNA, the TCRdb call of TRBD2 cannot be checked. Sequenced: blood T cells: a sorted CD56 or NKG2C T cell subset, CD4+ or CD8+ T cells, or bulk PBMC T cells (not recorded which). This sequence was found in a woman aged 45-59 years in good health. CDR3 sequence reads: CASSRIRLAESTGELFF.